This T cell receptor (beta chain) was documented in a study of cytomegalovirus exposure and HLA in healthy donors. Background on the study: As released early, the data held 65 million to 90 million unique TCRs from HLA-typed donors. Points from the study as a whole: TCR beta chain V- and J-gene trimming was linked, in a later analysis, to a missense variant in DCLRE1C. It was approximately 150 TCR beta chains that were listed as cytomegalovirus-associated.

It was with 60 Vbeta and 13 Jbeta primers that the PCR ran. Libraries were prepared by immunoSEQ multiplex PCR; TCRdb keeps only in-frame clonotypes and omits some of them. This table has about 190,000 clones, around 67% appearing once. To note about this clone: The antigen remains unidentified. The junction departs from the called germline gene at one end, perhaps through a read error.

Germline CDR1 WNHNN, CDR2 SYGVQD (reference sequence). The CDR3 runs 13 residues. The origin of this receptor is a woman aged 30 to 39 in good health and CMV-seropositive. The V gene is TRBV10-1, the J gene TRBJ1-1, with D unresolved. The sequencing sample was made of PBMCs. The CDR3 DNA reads TGCGCCAGCAGAGACAACATGAACACTGAAGCTTCCTTT. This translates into CASRDNMNTEASF.